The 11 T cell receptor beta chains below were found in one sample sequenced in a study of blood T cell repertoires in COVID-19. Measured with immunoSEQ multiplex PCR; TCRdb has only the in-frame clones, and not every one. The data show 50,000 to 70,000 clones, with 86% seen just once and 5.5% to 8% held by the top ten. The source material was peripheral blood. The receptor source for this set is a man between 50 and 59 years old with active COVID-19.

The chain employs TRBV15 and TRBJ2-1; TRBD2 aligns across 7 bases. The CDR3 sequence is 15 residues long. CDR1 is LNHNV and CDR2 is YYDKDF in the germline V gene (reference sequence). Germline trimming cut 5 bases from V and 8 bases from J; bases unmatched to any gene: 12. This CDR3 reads CATSGTPLGRDEQFF. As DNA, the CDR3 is TGTGCCACCAGCGGAACACCATTGGGGAGGGATGAGCAGTTCTTC.

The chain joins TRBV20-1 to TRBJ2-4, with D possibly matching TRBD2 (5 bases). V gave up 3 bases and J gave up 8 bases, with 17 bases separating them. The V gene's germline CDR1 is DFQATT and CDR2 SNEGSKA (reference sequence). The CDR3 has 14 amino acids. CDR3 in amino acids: CSASSRVRADIQYF. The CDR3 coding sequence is TGCAGTGCTAGTTCGAGGGTCCGGGCAGACATTCAGTACTTC.

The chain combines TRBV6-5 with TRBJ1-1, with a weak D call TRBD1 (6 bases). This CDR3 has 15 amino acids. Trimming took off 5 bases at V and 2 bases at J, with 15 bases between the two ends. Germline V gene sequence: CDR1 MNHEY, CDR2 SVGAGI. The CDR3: CASSRRGGGNTEAFF. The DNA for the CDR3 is TGTGCCAGCAGTCGTAGGGGGGGTGGCAACACTGAAGCTTTCTTT.

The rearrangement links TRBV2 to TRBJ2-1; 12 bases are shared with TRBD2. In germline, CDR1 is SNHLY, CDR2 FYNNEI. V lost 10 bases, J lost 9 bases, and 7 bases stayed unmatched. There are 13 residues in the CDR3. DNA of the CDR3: TGTGCCACCATCGGGACTAGCGGGTTTGAGCAGTTCTTC. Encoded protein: CATIGTSGFEQFF.

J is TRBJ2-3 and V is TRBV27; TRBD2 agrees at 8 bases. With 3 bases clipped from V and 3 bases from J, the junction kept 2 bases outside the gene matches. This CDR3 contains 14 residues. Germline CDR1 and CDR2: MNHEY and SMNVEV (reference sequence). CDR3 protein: CASSFSGITDTQYF. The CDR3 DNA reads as TGTGCCAGCAGTTTTAGCGGGATAACAGATACGCAGTATTTT.

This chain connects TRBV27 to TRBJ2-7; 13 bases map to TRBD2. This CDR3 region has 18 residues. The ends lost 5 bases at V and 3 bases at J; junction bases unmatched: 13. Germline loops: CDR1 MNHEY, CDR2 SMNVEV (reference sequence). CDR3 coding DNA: TGTGCCAGCAGTCCACATACCGGGACTAGCGGGGTGGACTACGAGCAGTACTTC. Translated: CASSPHTGTSGVDYEQYF.

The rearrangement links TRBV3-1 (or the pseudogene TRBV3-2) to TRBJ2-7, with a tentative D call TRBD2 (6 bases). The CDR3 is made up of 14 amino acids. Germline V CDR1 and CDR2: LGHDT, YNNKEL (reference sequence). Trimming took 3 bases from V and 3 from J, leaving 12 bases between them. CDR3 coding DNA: TGTGCCAGCAGCCACCGGGGGAAAAGCTACGAGCAGTACGTC. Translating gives CASSHRGKSYEQYV.

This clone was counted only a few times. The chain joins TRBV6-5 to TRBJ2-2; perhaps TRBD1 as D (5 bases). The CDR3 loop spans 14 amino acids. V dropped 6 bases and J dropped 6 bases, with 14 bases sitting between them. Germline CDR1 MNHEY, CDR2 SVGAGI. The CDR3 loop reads CASRPRTSPGELFF. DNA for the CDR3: TGTGCCAGCAGACCCAGGACATCGCCCGGGGAGCTGTTTTTT.

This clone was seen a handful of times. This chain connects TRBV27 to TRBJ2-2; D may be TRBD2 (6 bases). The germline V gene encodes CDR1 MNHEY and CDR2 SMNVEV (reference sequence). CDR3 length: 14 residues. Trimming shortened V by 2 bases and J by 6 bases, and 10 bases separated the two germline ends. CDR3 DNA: TGTGCCAGCAGTTTAACCAGGGAGGCCGGGGAGCTGTTTTTT. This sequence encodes CASSLTREAGELFF.

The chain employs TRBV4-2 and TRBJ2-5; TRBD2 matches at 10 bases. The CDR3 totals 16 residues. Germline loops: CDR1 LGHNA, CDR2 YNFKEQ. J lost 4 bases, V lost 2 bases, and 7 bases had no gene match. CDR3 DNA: TGTGCCAGCAGCCAACTTAGCGCTAGCGGGAGAGAGACCCAGTACTTC. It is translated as CASSQLSASGRETQYF.

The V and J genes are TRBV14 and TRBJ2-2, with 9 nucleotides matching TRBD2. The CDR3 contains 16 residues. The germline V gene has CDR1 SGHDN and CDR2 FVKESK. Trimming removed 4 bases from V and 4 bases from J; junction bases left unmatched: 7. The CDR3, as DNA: TGTGCCAGCAGCCTGCAACCGGGACTAGCCACCGGGGAGCTGTTTTTT. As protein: CASSLQPGLATGELFF.